These T cell receptor beta chains were read from a single sample in a study of T cells in Graves' hyperthyroidism and ophthalmopathy. TCRdb re-analysed the multiplex PCR reads in MiXCR, keeping a single row per CDR3 protein. Here the sample spans under 350,000 distinct CDR3 sequences, 15% to 20% being singletons. Input material: blood. The origin of the receptors is a woman between 45 and 60 years old with Graves' hyperthyroidism. Both conserved end residues are part of each CDR3. Fields, in order: J gene, clone size, D gene, V gene, CDR3 protein, CDR3 DNA. A D gene is named only where the DNA matches it firmly. A row's size may be missing; if present it is once, few, many or a size class.

j_gene: TRBJ1-5; abundance: -; d_gene: -; v_gene: TRBV5-1; CDR3aa: CASSLVEGVGNQPQHF; CDR3nt: TGCGCCAGCAGCTTGGTGGAGGGTGTGGGCAATCAGCCCCAGCATTTT
j_gene: TRBJ1-4; abundance: -; d_gene: TRBD1; v_gene: TRBV27; CDR3aa: CASSYSRGPLNEKLLF; CDR3nt: TGTGCCAGCAGTTATTCCAGGGGGCCACTAAATGAAAAACTGCTTTTT
j_gene: TRBJ2-7; abundance: many; d_gene: -; v_gene: TRBV4-2; CDR3aa: CASSRGQYSYEQYF; CDR3nt: TGTGCCAGCAGCCGCGGGCAGTACTCCTACGAGCAGTACTTC
j_gene: TRBJ2-7; abundance: few; d_gene: -; v_gene: TRBV29-1; CDR3aa: CSVELEGLSYEQYF; CDR3nt: TGCAGCGTTGAATTAGAGGGGCTGTCCTACGAGCAGTACTTC
j_gene: TRBJ2-3; abundance: -; d_gene: TRBD2; v_gene: TRBV5-1; CDR3aa: CASSPGTRADTQYF; CDR3nt: TGCGCCAGCAGCCCCGGGACTAGAGCAGATACGCAGTATTTT
j_gene: TRBJ2-7; abundance: few; d_gene: TRBD1; v_gene: TRBV20-1; CDR3aa: CSILNPSTGGDEQYF; CDR3nt: TGCAGTATTTTAAACCCGTCGACAGGGGGGGACGAGCAGTACTTC
j_gene: TRBJ1-1; abundance: -; d_gene: TRBD1; v_gene: TRBV5-1; CDR3aa: CASSPGGPRTEAFF; CDR3nt: TGCGCCAGCAGCCCAGGGGGCCCAAGGACTGAAGCTTTCTTT
j_gene: TRBJ2-1; abundance: few; d_gene: TRBD1; v_gene: TRBV6-1; CDR3aa: CASSEGTGAYNEQFF; CDR3nt: TGTGCCAGCAGTGAAGGGACAGGGGCCTACAATGAGCAGTTCTTC
j_gene: TRBJ2-7; abundance: many; d_gene: -; v_gene: TRBV7-9; CDR3aa: CASRRLGDHEQYF; CDR3nt: TGTGCCAGCAGGCGACTAGGGGACCACGAGCAGTACTTC
j_gene: TRBJ2-1; abundance: -; d_gene: TRBD2; v_gene: TRBV4-1; CDR3aa: CASSQEDFRAGGNNEQFF; CDR3nt: TGCGCCAGCAGCCAAGAAGATTTCCGAGCGGGGGGAAACAATGAGCAGTTCTTC
j_gene: TRBJ2-1; abundance: -; d_gene: TRBD2; v_gene: TRBV19; CDR3aa: CASNSGGQGNEQFF; CDR3nt: TGTGCCAGTAACTCGGGAGGGCAGGGGAATGAGCAGTTCTTC
j_gene: TRBJ1-2; abundance: -; d_gene: TRBD1; v_gene: TRBV20-1; CDR3aa: CSARNRGLTTNYGYTF; CDR3nt: TGCAGTGCACGAAACAGGGGGCTGACGACTAACTATGGCTACACCTTC
j_gene: TRBJ2-3; abundance: few; d_gene: -; v_gene: TRBV6-2/TRBV6-3; CDR3aa: CASSYSTFTRRTDTQYF; CDR3nt: TGTGCCAGCAGTTACTCGACTTTTACGAGACGCACAGATACGCAGTATTTT
j_gene: TRBJ1-4; abundance: few; d_gene: TRBD1; v_gene: TRBV7-9; CDR3aa: CASSPRTGDEKLFF; CDR3nt: TGTGCCAGCAGCCCGAGGACAGGAGATGAAAAACTGTTTTTT
j_gene: TRBJ2-7; abundance: few; d_gene: TRBD1; v_gene: TRBV7-9; CDR3aa: CASSPGGTGVDEQYF; CDR3nt: TGTGCCAGCAGCCCGGGAGGGACAGGGGTCGACGAGCAGTACTTC